This T cell receptor (beta chain) was captured in a study of T cells in Graves' hyperthyroidism and ophthalmopathy. Study-level findings and limits: Researchers found most expanded thyroid clonotypes above 0.001 in blood as well. Ophthalmopathy was distinguished from stable hyperthyroidism by 13 V-J signatures.

RNA transcripts yielded amplified TCR beta CDR3 regions. Carried out on the TCR CDR3, a first-round RT-PCR used the HTBI primer set. TCRdb passed the multiplex PCR reads through MiXCR, listing each CDR3 protein once. The sample includes about 130,000 distinct CDR3 sequences, roughly 23% of them seen just once. Patients with uncontrolled infections, other autoimmune diseases, pregnancy or lactation were excluded. This clonotype has just one count. The target antigen is unknown. Trimming removed 4 bases at V and 5 bases at J, with 14 bases between. This CDR3 is 14 amino acids long. Germline V gives CDR1 SNHLY, CDR2 FYNNEI.

The sequence was obtained from a woman in her forties or fifties with Graves' hyperthyroidism that later progressed to Graves' ophthalmopathy. The sequenced sample was blood. The chain uses TRBV2 and TRBJ1-2; D unclear. This CDR3 is CASSGRLVGYGYTF. The CDR3 DNA sequence: TGTGCCAGCAGTGGACGGTTAGTCGGATATGGCTACACCTTC.